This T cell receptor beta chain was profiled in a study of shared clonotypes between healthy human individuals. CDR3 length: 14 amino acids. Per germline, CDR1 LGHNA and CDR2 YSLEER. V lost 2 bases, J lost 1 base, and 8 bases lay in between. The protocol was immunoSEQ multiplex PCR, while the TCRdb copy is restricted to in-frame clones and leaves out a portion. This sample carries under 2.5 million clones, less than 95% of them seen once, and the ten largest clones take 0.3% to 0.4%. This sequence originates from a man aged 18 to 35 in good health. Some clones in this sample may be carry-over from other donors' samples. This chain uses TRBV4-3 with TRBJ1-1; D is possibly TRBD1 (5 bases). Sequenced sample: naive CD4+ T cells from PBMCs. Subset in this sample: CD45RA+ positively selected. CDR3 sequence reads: CASSQRDRNTEAFF. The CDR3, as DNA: TGCGCCAGCAGCCAACGCGACAGGAACACTGAAGCTTTCTTT.